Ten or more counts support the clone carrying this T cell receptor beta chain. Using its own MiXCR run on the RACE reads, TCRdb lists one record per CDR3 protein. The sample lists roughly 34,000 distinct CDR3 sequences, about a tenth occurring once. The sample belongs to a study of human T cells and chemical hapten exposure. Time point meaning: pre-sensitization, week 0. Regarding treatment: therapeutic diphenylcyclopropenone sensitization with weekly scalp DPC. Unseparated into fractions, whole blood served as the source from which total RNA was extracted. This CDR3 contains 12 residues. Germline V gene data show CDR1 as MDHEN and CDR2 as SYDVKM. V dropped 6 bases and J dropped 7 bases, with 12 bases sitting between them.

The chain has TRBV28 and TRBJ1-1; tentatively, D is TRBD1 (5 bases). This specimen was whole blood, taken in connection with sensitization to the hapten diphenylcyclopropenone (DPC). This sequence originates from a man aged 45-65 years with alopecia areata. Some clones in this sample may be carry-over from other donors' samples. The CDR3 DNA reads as TGTGCCAGCAGCTCATTGAGGGGTGAAGCTTTCTTT. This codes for CASSSLRGEAFF.